This T cell receptor (beta chain) derives from a study of T-cell memory formation after mild COVID-19 (dated by TCRdb to 2020 to 2022). At the level of the whole study: TCR sequence clusters from the two donors were largely donor specific. In a couple of donors, T-cell clones that expanded and contracted after mild COVID-19 were tracked by sequencing TCRalpha and TCRbeta repertoires over time. The cohort was made up of two young adult volunteers, one female and one male, who were previously healthy.

PBMCs were isolated by Ficoll-Paque density gradient centrifugation. The listed sequencing device is Illumina NovaSeq 6000. cDNA libraries for TCRalpha and TCRbeta were prepared by 5'RACE using constant-segment primers, with sample barcodes and unique molecular identifiers added. Trizol reagent was used to extract RNA from every sample. Libraries were amplified in two PCR steps, with a second sample barcode and Illumina TruSeq adapters added in the second step. Sequencing of the libraries was done on an Illumina NovaSeq, producing 2 x 150 bp paired-end reads. On the study's bioinformatics: With migec v1.2.7, reads were demultiplexed and then collapsed into UMI-guided consensus sequences. Using mixcr v2.1.11, the UMI consensuses were aligned to TRA and TRB V and J templates and assembled into clonotypes. A clonotype was counted as expanded or contracted only when both edgeR and NoisET called the clonotype significant, with the noise models trained on biological replicates. For edgeR calls, a false discovery rate-adjusted p below 0.01 and a log2 fold-change threshold of 1 were applied. PCA with hierarchical clustering of max-normalized trajectories of the 1000 most abundant clonotypes was used as exploratory dynamics analysis. The CD4 or CD8 phenotype of responding clones was assigned using the separately sequenced CD4+ and CD8+ repertoires. TCRdb cleaned the public reads at Q25 with fastp, built clones with MiXCR and kept in-frame beta chains. Every CDR3 protein is listed once, alongside the most common genes and DNA of its rows. These V and J calls derive from TCRdb rather than the authors' analysis. Recorded for this sample are 450,000 or so distinct CDR3 sequences; more than 20% of them occurred a single time. The biggest ten clones account for around an eighth of the sample.

This clonotype was recorded at least ten times. Which antigen it targets is not known. Per-base quality was not reported, and no clone a single base away is much larger than it. Trimming costs V 6 bases and J 2 bases, and their ends lie 8 bases apart. There are 13 amino acids in the CDR3, from cysteine to phenylalanine inclusive. The sequence is cut down to CDR3 DNA, 39 bases in frame from base 1. Findings and caveats that apply to the study as a whole: Only two mild cases were covered by the study, and larger cohorts that include severe cases with pre-infection samples were considered necessary. SARS-CoV-2 specificity was not confirmed for the second-wave clones peaking on day 37. Some responding clones were found in pre-infection memory, which suggests that pre-existing cross-reactive memory T cells took part in the SARS-CoV-2 response. Contracting CD4+ clones appeared mostly in the CM and EM memory subsets, whereas CD8+ clones were enriched in EMRA. Balanced CD4/CD8 phenotypes were observed for clones contracting from day 15 to 85, whereas a bias towards CD4+ was observed for a second wave of clones expanding from day 15 to 37.

The receptor was isolated from an adult woman who had mild COVID-19 (a few samples of this study predate the infection). The sample titles of this study are shuffled in the database, so cell type and time point are left out; the donor was told from shared clones. The sequencing sample was made of PBMCs or a T cell subset sorted from them (not recorded which). The sequence is built from TRBV12-3 or TRBV12-4 and TRBJ1-5; TRBD1 could be the D gene, as 5 bases match. CDR3 sequence: CASSPRGNQPQHF. The DNA sequence reads TGTGCCAGCAGCCCCAGGGGCAATCAGCCCCAGCATTTT.